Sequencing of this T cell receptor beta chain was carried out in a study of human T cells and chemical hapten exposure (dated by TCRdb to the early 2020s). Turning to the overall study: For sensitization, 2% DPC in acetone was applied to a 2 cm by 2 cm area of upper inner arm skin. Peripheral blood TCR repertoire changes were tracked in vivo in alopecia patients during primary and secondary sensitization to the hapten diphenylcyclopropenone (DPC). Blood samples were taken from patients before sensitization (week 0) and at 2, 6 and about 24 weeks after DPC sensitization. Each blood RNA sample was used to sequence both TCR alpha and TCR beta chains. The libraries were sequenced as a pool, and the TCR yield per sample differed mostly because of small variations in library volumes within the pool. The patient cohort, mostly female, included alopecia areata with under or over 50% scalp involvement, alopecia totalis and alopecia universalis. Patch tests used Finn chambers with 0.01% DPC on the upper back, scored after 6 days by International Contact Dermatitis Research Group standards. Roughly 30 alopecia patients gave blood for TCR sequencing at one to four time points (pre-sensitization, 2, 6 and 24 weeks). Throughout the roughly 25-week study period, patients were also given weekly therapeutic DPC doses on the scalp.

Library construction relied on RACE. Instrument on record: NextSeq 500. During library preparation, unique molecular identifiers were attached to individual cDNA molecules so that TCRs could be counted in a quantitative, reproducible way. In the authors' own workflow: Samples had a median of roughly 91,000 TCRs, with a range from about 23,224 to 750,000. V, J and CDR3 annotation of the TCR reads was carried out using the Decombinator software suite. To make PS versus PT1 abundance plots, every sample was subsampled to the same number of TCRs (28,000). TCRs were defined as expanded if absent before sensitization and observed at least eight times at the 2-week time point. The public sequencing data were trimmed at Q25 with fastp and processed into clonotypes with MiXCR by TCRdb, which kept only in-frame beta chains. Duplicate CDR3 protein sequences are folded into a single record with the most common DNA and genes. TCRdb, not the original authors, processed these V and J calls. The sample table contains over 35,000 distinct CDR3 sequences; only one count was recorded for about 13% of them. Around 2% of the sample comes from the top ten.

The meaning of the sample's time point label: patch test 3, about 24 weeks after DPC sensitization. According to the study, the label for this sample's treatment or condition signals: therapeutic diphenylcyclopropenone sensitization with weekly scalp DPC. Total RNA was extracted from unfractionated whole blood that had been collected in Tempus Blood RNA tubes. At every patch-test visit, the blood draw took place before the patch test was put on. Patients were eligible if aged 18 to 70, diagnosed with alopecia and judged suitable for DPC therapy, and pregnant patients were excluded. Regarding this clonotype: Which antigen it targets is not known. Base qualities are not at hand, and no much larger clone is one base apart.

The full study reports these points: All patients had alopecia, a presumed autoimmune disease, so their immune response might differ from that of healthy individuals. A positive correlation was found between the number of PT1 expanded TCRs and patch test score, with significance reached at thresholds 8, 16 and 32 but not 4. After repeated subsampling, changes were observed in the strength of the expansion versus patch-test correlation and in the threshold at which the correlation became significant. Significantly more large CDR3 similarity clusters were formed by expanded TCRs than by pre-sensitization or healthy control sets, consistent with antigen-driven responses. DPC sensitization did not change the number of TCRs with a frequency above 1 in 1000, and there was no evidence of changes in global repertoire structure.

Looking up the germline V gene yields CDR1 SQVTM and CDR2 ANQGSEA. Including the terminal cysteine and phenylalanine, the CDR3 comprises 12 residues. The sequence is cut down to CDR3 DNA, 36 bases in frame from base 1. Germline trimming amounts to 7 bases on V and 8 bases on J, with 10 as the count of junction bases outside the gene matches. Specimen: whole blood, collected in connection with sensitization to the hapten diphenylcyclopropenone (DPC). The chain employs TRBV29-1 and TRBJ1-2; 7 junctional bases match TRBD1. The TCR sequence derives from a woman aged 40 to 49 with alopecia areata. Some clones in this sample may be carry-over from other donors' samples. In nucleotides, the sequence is TGCAGCGCCTACGACAGGGCTTTAGGCTACACCTTC. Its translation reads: CSAYDRALGYTF.